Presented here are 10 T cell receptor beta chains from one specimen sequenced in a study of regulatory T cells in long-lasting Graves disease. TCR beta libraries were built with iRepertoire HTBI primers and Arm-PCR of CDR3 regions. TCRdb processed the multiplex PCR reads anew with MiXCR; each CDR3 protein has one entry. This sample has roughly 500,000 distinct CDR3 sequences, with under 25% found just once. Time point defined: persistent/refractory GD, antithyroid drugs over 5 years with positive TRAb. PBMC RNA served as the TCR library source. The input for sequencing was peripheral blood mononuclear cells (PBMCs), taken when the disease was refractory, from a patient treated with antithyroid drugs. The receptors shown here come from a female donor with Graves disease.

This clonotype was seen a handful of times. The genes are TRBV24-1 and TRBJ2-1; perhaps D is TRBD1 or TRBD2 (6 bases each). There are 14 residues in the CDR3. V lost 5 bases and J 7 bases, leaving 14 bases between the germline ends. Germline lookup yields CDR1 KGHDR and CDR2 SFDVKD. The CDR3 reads CATSVGGMRNEQFF. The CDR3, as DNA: TGTGCCACCAGTGTAGGGGGGATGCGGAATGAGCAGTTCTTC.

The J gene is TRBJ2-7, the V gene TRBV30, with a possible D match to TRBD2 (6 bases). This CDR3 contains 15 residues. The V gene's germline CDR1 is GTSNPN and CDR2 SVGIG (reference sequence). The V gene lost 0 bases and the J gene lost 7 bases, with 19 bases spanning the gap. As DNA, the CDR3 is TGTGCCTGGAGTGTCGAAGCGGGCCCACTCGAAGAGCAGTACTTC. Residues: CAWSVEAGPLEEQYF.

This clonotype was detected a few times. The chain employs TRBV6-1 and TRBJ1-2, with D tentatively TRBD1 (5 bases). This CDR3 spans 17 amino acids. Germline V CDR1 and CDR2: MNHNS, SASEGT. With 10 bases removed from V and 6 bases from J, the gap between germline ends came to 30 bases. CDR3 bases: TGTGCCACCCTCCCGATGGACACATCGGGGATGAGGAATGGCTACACCTTC. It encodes CATLPMDTSGMRNGYTF.

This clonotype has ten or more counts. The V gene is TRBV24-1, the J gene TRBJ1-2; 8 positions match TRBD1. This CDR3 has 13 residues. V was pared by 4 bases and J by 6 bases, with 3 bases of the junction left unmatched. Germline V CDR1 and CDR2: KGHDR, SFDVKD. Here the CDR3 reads CATSETGVDGYTF. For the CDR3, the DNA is TGTGCCACCAGTGAGACAGGGGTGGATGGCTACACCTTC.

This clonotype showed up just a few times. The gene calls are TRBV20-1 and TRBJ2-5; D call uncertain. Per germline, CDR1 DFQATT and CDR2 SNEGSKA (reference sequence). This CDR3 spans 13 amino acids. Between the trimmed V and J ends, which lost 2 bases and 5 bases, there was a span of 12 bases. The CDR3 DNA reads TGCAGTGCTAGATTCTCACACGGGGAGACCCAGTACTTC. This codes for CSARFSHGETQYF.

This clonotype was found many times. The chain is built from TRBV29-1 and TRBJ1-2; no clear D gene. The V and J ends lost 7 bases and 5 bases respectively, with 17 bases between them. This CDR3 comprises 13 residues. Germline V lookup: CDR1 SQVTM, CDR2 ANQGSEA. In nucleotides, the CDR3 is TGCAGCGCCAGCCTCGGATTGGAGTATGGCTACACCTTC. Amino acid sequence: CSASLGLEYGYTF.

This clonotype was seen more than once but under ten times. CDR3: CASSQDGQGAWETQYF. Written as DNA, the CDR3 is TGTGCCAGCAGCCAAGACGGACAGGGGGCTTGGGAGACCCAGTACTTC. V is TRBV3-1 and J is TRBJ2-5, with TRBD1 matching 11 bases. Germline V gene data show CDR1 as LGHDT and CDR2 as YNNKEL (reference sequence). The CDR3 runs to 16 residues. V was pared by 0 bases and J by 5 bases, with 5 bases of the junction left unmatched.

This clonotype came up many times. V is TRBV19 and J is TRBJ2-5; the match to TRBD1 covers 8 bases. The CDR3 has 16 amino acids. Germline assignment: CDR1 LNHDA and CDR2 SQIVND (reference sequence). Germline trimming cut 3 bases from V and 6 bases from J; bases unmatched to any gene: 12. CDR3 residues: CASSILVAGGLKTQYF. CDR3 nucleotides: TGTGCCAGTAGTATTTTGGTCGCAGGGGGCTTAAAGACCCAGTACTTC.

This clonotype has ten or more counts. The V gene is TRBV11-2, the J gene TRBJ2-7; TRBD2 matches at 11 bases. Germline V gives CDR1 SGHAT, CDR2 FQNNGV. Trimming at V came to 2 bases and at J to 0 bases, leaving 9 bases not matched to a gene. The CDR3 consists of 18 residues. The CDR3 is CASSLLAGGDSSSYEQYF. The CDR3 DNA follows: TGTGCCAGCAGCTTATTAGCGGGGGGGGACTCTAGCTCCTACGAGCAGTACTTC.

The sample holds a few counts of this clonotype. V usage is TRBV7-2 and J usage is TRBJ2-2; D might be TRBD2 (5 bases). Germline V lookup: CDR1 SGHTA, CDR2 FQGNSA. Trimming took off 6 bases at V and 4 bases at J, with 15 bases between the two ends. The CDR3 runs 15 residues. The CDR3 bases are TGTGCCAGCAGTTACGCGGTGGGGAGCACCGGGGAGCTGTTTTTT. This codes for CASSYAVGSTGELFF.